Following are 23 T cell receptor beta chains from one sample sequenced in a study of cytomegalovirus exposure and HLA in healthy donors. Data came from immunoSEQ multiplex PCR; TCRdb stores just in-frame clones and leaves some out. The top ten hold approximately 12% of the sample, which has 200,000 to 250,000 clones, about 88% seen once. The source material was PBMCs. Receptor source: a young man in good health and CMV-seropositive.

The chain has TRBV7-2 and TRBJ1-2; TRBD1 is a possible D gene (5 bases). Germline V lookup: CDR1 SGHTA, CDR2 FQGNSA. Trimming removed 1 base at V and 6 bases at J, with 12 bases between. The CDR3 is 14 residues long. CDR3 bases: TGTGCCAGCAGCTTAGTAGTCCAGGGCCATGGCTACACCTTC. This encodes CASSLVVQGHGYTF.

The V gene is TRBV18, the J gene TRBJ2-3, with D possibly being TRBD2 (5 bases). The CDR3 covers 15 residues. Germline V gene lookup returns CDR1 KGHSH and CDR2 LQKENI. Trimming left V 7 bases short and J 4 bases short, with 18 bases between. CDR3 in amino acids: CASFPASSQPDTQYF. CDR3 nucleotides: TGTGCCAGCTTCCCTGCTAGCAGCCAACCAGATACGCAGTATTTT.

The V call is TRBV6-5, the J call TRBJ1-2; 7 nucleotides match TRBD1. Germline values: CDR1 MNHEY, CDR2 SVGAGI. CDR3 length: 12 amino acids. V lost 5 bases and J lost 8; bases outside the gene matches: 5. The CDR3, as DNA: TGTGCCAGCAGTCGACAGGGTAACGGCTACACCTTC. Translation: CASSRQGNGYTF.

The rearrangement links TRBV15 to TRBJ2-7, with TRBD1 as a possible D gene (6 bases). Germline CDR1 and CDR2: LNHNV and YYDKDF (reference sequence). This CDR3 contains 15 residues. Deletions cut 0 bases from V and 5 bases from J, with 14 bases between. The CDR3 DNA sequence: TGTGCCACCAGCAGAGATGTCCAGGGGCATGACGAGCAGTACTTC. Encoded protein: CATSRDVQGHDEQYF.

The chain carries TRBV11-2 and TRBJ1-4, with a possible D match to TRBD1 (6 bases). The CDR3 length is 18 residues. Germline values: CDR1 SGHAT, CDR2 FQNNGV. The V end lost 8 bases, the J end lost 0 bases, and 22 bases lay between the germline ends. The CDR3 is CASRRPGGRRATNEKLFF. The DNA of the CDR3 is TGTGCCAGCCGCAGGCCCGGGGGGCGGAGGGCAACTAATGAAAAACTGTTTTTT. Full variable domain (outside the CDR3, taken from reference TRBV11-2 and TRBJ1-4): EAGVAQSPRYKIIEKRQSVAFWCNPISGHATLYWYQQILGQGPKLLIQFQNNGVVDDSQLPKDRFSAERLKGVDSTLKIQPAKLEDSAVYLCASRRPGGRRATNEKLFFGSGTQLSVL.

This clone has only a few counts. The chain combines TRBV30 with TRBJ1-3; D gene uncertain. Trimming cost V 0 bases and J 0 bases, with 6 bases left between them. The length of the CDR3 is 14 residues. CDR1 and CDR2 (germline): GTSNPN, SVGIG (reference sequence). For the CDR3, the DNA is TGTGCCTGGAGTGTTAGCCACTCTGGAAACACCATATATTTT. Its protein is CAWSVSHSGNTIYF.

V is TRBV5-1 and J is TRBJ2-1; D gene uncertain. From germline, CDR1 is SGHRS and CDR2 YFSETQ. Deletions cut 6 bases from V and 0 bases from J, with 10 bases between. The CDR3 consists of 14 residues. CDR3 sequence reads: CASTPTASYNEQFF. The DNA of the CDR3 is TGCGCCAGCACCCCCACGGCCTCCTACAATGAGCAGTTCTTC.

J is TRBJ2-3 and V is TRBV5-1, with 11 bases fitting TRBD2. This CDR3 spans 16 amino acids. Germline lookup yields CDR1 SGHRS and CDR2 YFSETQ. The V gene end was trimmed by 1 base and the J gene end by 2 bases; junction bases not matched to a gene: 3. CDR3 bases: TGCGCCAGCAGCTTGACTAGCGGGAGCGTCACAGATACGCAGTATTTT. Translating it yields CASSLTSGSVTDTQYF.

V gene TRBV18 combines with J gene TRBJ2-7, with TRBD1 identical over 9 bases. Germline V lookup: CDR1 KGHSH, CDR2 LQKENI. The CDR3 is made up of 16 amino acids. With 0 bases clipped from V and 5 bases from J, the junction kept 8 bases outside the gene matches. The CDR3: CASSPPYRTGDDEQYF. The CDR3 DNA reads as TGTGCCAGCTCACCACCCTACCGGACAGGGGACGACGAGCAGTACTTC.

The chain joins TRBV29-1 to TRBJ2-1; TRBD2 matches at 8 bases. Germline trimming cut 0 bases from V and 4 bases from J; bases unmatched to any gene: 5. The CDR3 runs 15 residues. The germline gives CDR1 SQVTM, CDR2 ANQGSEA. This CDR3 reads CSVEDLSGRYNEQFF. Here the CDR3 DNA reads TGCAGCGTTGAAGATCTGAGCGGGAGATACAATGAGCAGTTCTTC.

The genes are TRBV7-2 and TRBJ2-7, with D unresolved. V was cut by 4 bases and J by 3 bases, with 10 bases left in between. Germline CDR1 reads SGHTA; CDR2 reads FQGNSA. The CDR3 contains 13 residues. CDR3 nucleotide sequence: TGTGCCAGCAGCTCCTGGCGTAACTACGAGCAGTACTTC. It translates to CASSSWRNYEQYF.

The genes are TRBV5-1 and TRBJ2-1; TRBD2 agrees at 14 bases. This CDR3 spans 16 amino acids. Germline values: CDR1 SGHRS, CDR2 YFSETQ. J gave up 6 bases and V 4 bases, and 6 bases lay outside the gene matches. For the CDR3, the DNA is TGCGCCAGCAGCAAGGGACTAGCGGGAGACGGCAATGAGCAGTTCTTC. Translated: CASSKGLAGDGNEQFF.

The chain joins TRBV29-1 to TRBJ1-1, with a tentative D call TRBD1 (5 bases). Germline V gives CDR1 SQVTM, CDR2 ANQGSEA. Trimming stripped 5 bases from V and 7 bases from J, with 17 bases between. CDR3 length: 13 residues. The CDR3 DNA reads as TGCAGCGTTTCCAGACAGAACTCCCTTGAAGCTTTCTTT. Its translation is CSVSRQNSLEAFF.

The DNA of the CDR3 is TGCGCCAGCAGCTTACCTAGCGGGAGGGCCACCACCGGGGAGCTGTTTTTT. Protein sequence: CASSLPSGRATTGELFF. This chain uses TRBV5-1 with TRBJ2-2, with 12 nucleotides matching TRBD2. V lost 2 bases and J lost 4; bases outside the gene matches: 6. Germline CDR1 is SGHRS and CDR2 is YFSETQ. The CDR3 runs 17 residues.

The chain combines TRBV29-1 with TRBJ2-1; 10 nucleotides line up with TRBD2. The CDR3 loop spans 15 amino acids. The V and J ends lost 4 bases and 10 bases, in that order; junction bases with no gene match: 13. Germline values: CDR1 SQVTM, CDR2 ANQGSEA. This CDR3 reads CSVVVLAGPMAEQFF. CDR3 bases: TGCAGCGTTGTAGTACTAGCGGGACCGATGGCCGAGCAGTTCTTC.

J is TRBJ2-7 and V is TRBV5-6; 12 bases map to TRBD1. CDR1 SGHDT and CDR2 YYEEEE come from the germline V gene. The CDR3 extends over 14 amino acids. V shed 5 bases and J 4 bases; nucleotides not matched to a gene: 4. CDR3 sequence reads: CASSTGQGAYEQYF. The CDR3 DNA follows: TGTGCCAGCAGTACGGGACAGGGGGCTTACGAGCAGTACTTC. Drawing the rest from reference TRBV5-6 and TRBJ2-7, the complete variable domain is DAGVTQSPTHLIKTRGQQVTLRCSPKSGHDTVSWYQQALGQGPQFIFQYYEEEERQRGNFPDRFSGHQFPNYSSELNVNALLLGDSALYLCASSTGQGAYEQYFGPGTRLTVT.

This clone appeared a single time. J is TRBJ2-7 and V is TRBV7-9; 11 nucleotides agree with TRBD1. Per germline, CDR1 SEHNR and CDR2 FQNEAQ (reference sequence). Losses at the gene ends were 1 base for V and 2 bases for J; bases not matched to a gene: 7. This CDR3 comprises 17 residues. CDR3: CASSLDRDRGFTYEQYF. The CDR3 DNA is TGTGCCAGCAGCTTAGACCGGGACAGGGGGTTTACCTACGAGCAGTACTTC.

The chain has TRBV6-1 and TRBJ2-7, with D maybe TRBD2 (7 bases). The germline CDR1 and CDR2 sequences are MNHNS and SASEGT. The CDR3 has 16 residues. The V gene lost 2 bases and the J gene lost 5 bases, with 19 bases spanning the gap. CDR3 protein: CASSESGGGSFHEQYF. The CDR3 region has the DNA TGTGCCAGCAGTGAATCGGGGGGCGGGAGCTTCCACGAGCAGTACTTC.

The V call is TRBV6-5, the J call TRBJ1-2; D not certain. Trimming removed 2 bases from V and 0 bases from J, with 4 bases in between. The germline V gene has CDR1 MNHEY and CDR2 SVGAGI. The CDR3 has 13 residues. The CDR3 spells CASSYAANYGYTF. CDR3 sequence (DNA): TGTGCCAGCAGTTACGCAGCTAACTATGGCTACACCTTC.

The V call is TRBV5-4, the J call TRBJ1-1; D remains ambiguous. In germline, CDR1 is SGHNT, CDR2 YYREEE (reference sequence). V was cut by 4 bases and J by 1 base, with 14 bases left in between. The CDR3 length is 15 residues. The CDR3 DNA reads TGTGCCAGCAGCACCGAATACTCCCGGAACACTGAAGCTTTCTTT. Its protein is CASSTEYSRNTEAFF.

V usage is TRBV7-8 and J usage is TRBJ1-2; D might be TRBD1 (6 bases). Trimming shortened V by 5 bases and J by 7 bases, and 23 bases separated the two germline ends. The CDR3 is made up of 16 amino acids. CDR1 and CDR2 (germline): SGHVS, FQNEAQ. The CDR3 protein is CASSLTGTIDRAGYTF. CDR3 sequence (DNA): TGTGCCAGCAGCCTTACCGGGACAATCGACCGAGCTGGCTACACCTTC.

The chain employs TRBV10-2 and TRBJ1-5; a weak D match, TRBD1 (5 bases). Germline V CDR1 and CDR2: WSHSY, SAAADI. V was trimmed by 3 bases and J by 3 bases, leaving 9 bases between them. This CDR3 is built from 14 residues. CDR3 sequence (DNA): TGCGCCAGCAGTGATCCAGGGCACAATCAGCCCCAGCATTTT. Its translation: CASSDPGHNQPQHF.

The genes are TRBV29-1 and TRBJ2-1, with 11 bases identical to TRBD2. The CDR3 has 14 amino acids. V gave up 2 bases and J gave up 4 bases; unmatched junction bases: 1. Per germline, CDR1 SQVTM and CDR2 ANQGSEA. The CDR3 DNA follows: TGCAGCGTTGAAAGGACTAGCGGGTACAATGAGCAGTTCTTC. It specifies CSVERTSGYNEQFF.